One sample yielded the 10 T cell receptor beta chains listed below, sequenced in a study of human T cells and chemical hapten exposure. MiXCR, applied by TCRdb to the RACE reads, yields one record per CDR3 protein. The data show more than 65,000 distinct CDR3 sequences, approximately 32% seen once. Time point of the sample: patch test 1, 2 weeks after DPC sensitization. Treatment described: therapeutic diphenylcyclopropenone sensitization with weekly scalp DPC. The source was whole blood, collected in connection with sensitization to the hapten diphenylcyclopropenone (DPC). Receptors originate from a man between 35 and 55 years old with alopecia areata. Some clones in this sample may be carry-over from other donors' samples.

The chain employs TRBV5-1 and TRBJ2-1; TRBD1 matches at 12 bases. Looked up from germline, CDR1 is SGHRS and CDR2 is YFSETQ. The trim removed 6 bases at V and 9 bases at J, leaving 4 bases unmatched. The CDR3 runs to 13 residues. The CDR3 spells CASTGQGAGEQFF. CDR3 nucleotides: TGCGCCAGCACGGGACAGGGGGCCGGTGAGCAGTTCTTC. Together with reference TRBV5-1 and TRBJ2-1, the CDR3 gives the full variable domain: KAGVTQTPRYLIKTRGQQVTLSCSPISGHRSVSWYQQTPGQGLQFLFEYFSETQRNKGNFPGRFSGRQFSNSRSEMNVSTLELGDSALYLCASTGQGAGEQFFGPGTRLTVL.

The CDR3 region is CASSPDIGTKSPRDEQFF. CDR3 DNA sequence: TGTGCCAGCAGTCCCGACATCGGGACAAAATCCCCAAGGGATGAGCAGTTCTTC. The gene calls are TRBV12-3 or TRBV12-4 and TRBJ2-1; D might be TRBD1 (6 bases). The CDR3 spans 18 residues. V was clipped by 5 bases and J by 8 bases, with 28 bases between them.

V is TRBV18 and J is TRBJ2-7, with 8 bases fitting TRBD1. V lost 0 bases and J lost 2; bases outside the gene matches: 12. The germline V gene encodes CDR1 KGHSH and CDR2 LQKENI. The CDR3 runs 18 residues. CDR3 region: CASSPPTRTRTGTYEQYF. The CDR3 DNA reads TGTGCCAGCTCACCACCTACCCGGACCCGGACAGGGACCTACGAGCAGTACTTC. Together with reference TRBV18 and TRBJ2-7, the CDR3 gives the full variable domain: NAGVMQNPRHLVRRRGQEARLRCSPMKGHSHVYWYRQLPEEGLKFMVYLQKENIIDESGMPKERFSAEFPKEGPSILRIQQVVRGDSAAYFCASSPPTRTRTGTYEQYFGPGTRLTVT.

In its sample, this clonotype was seen many times. This chain links TRBV10-3 with TRBJ1-1; D not resolved. This CDR3 is built from 14 residues. Deletions cut 3 bases from V and 3 bases from J, with 11 bases between. The V gene's germline CDR1 is ENHRY and CDR2 SYGVKD. CDR3 sequence (DNA): TGTGCCATCAGTGACGAGGGTCTGGACACTGAAGCTTTCTTT. Amino acid sequence: CAISDEGLDTEAFF.

This clonotype came up a few times. CDR3 protein: CSVSGLAGEGKAKNIQYF. The DNA for the CDR3 is TGCAGTGTTTCAGGGCTAGCGGGAGAAGGGAAGGCCAAAAACATTCAGTACTTC. J is TRBJ2-4 and V is TRBV20-1; TRBD2 agrees at 10 bases. CDR1 DFQATT and CDR2 SNEGSKA come from the germline V gene (reference sequence). CDR3 size: 18 residues. J gave up 1 base and V 7 bases, and 16 bases lay outside the gene matches.

The chain carries TRBV7-9 and TRBJ2-1; D perhaps matches TRBD2 (5 bases). This CDR3 region has 11 residues. The ends were cut back, 5 bases at V and 10 bases at J, with 9 bases in the middle. CDR1 and CDR2 (germline): SEHNR, FQNEAQ (reference sequence). The CDR3 sequence: CASSPSREQFF. In nucleotides, the CDR3 is TGTGCCAGCAGCCCTAGCAGGGAGCAGTTCTTC.

Only a few counts were recorded for this clonotype. The chain links TRBV28 to TRBJ2-7; D is tentatively TRBD1 or TRBD2 (6 bases each). Germline V gene sequence: CDR1 MDHEN, CDR2 SYDVKM. The CDR3 contains 12 residues. The V gene lost 8 bases and the J gene lost 3 bases, with 11 bases spanning the gap. CDR3 in amino acids: CASGGPHYEQYF. CDR3 DNA: TGTGCCAGCGGGGGGCCGCACTACGAGCAGTACTTC.

The chain joins TRBV20-1 to TRBJ2-7; a weak D match, TRBD2 (7 bases). Per germline, CDR1 DFQATT and CDR2 SNEGSKA (reference sequence). The CDR3 is 14 amino acids. V was clipped by 3 bases and J by 2 bases, with 14 bases between them. This CDR3 is CSARQGGETYEQYF. CDR3 in DNA: TGCAGTGCTAGGCAAGGGGGGGAAACCTACGAGCAGTACTTC.

Regarding this clonotype: A read error may produce the germline difference seen at one junction end. The chain has TRBV10-3 and TRBJ1-1, with D possibly being TRBD1 (5 bases). The CDR3 has 14 residues. CDR1 is ENHRY, CDR2 SYGVKD, per germline. The CDR3 loop reads CAIGAGFQNTETFF. CDR3 in DNA: TGTGCCATCGGGGCGGGGTTCCAGAACACTGAAACTTTCTTT.

This chain joins TRBV20-1 and TRBJ2-1; TRBD2 agrees at 9 bases. Trimming cost V 4 bases and J 6 bases; bases outside gene matches: 7. Germline loops: CDR1 DFQATT, CDR2 SNEGSKA (reference sequence). This CDR3 spans 14 amino acids. CDR3 nucleotides: TGCAGTGCTACTCCCGGACTAGCGCGCAATGAGCAGTTCTTC. It is translated as CSATPGLARNEQFF.